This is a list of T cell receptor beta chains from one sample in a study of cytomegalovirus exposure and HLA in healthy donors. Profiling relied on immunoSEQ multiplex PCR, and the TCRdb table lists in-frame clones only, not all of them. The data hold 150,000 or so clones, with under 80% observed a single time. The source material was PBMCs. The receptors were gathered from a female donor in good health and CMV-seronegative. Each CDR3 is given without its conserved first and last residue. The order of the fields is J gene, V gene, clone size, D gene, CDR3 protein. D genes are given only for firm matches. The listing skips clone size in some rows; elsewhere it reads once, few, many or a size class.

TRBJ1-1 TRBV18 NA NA ASSPTSFLGGATNTEAF
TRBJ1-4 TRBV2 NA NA ASSQSVRGGGERLF
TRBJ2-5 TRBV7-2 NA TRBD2 ASSLRTRIRETQY
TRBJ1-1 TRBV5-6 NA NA ASSLDTEDTEAF
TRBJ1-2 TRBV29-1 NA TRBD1 SVADTGVPNYGYT
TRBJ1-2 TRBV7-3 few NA ASSQNRTTYGYT
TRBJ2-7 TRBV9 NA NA ASSPRSGGSYEQY
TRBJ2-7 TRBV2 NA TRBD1 ASRTTGSEQY
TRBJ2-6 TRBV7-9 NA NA ASSLVRGQRANVLT
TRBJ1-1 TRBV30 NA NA AFIQTMNTEAF
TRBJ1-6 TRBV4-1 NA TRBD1 ASSQLYRGSLNSPLH
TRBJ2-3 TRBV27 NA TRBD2 ASSWSSGATDTQY
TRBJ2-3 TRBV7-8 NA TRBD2 ASSAWGGGVNTQY
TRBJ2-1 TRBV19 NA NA ASSDPSGGAYNEQF
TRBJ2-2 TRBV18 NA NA ASSPDLQAVGTGELF
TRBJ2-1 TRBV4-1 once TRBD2 ASSWTSGSGYEQF
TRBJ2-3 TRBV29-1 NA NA SVGLAGASTDTQY